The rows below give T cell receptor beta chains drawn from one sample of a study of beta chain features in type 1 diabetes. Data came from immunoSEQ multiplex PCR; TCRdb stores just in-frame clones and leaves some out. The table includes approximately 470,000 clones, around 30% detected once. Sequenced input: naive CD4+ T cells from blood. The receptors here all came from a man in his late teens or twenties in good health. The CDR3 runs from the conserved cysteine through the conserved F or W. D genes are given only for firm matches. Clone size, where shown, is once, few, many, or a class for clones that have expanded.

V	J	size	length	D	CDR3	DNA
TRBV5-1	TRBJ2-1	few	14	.	CASSWALTSNEQFF	TGCGCCAGCAGCTGGGCCTTGACTAGCAATGAGCAGTTCTTC
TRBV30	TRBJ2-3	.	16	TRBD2	CAWSVPASGYTDTQYF	TGTGCCTGGAGTGTACCGGCTAGCGGGTACACAGATACGCAGTATTTT
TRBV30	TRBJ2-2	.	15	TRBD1	CAWSYGQGGPGELFF	TGTGCCTGGAGCTACGGACAGGGGGGCCCCGGGGAGCTGTTTTTT
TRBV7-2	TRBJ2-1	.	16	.	CASSLRGISSYNEQFF	TGTGCCAGCAGCTTACGGGGTATAAGCTCCTACAATGAGCAGTTCTTC
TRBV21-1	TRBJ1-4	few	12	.	CASSSTDEKLFF	TGTGCCAGCAGCAGTACGGATGAAAAACTGTTTTTT
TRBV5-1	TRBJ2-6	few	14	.	CASSGTAGANVLTF	TGCGCCAGCAGCGGCACAGCCGGGGCCAACGTCCTGACTTTC
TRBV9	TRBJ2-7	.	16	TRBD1	CASSPTDRVISYEQYF	TGTGCCAGCAGCCCCACGGACAGGGTCATCTCCTACGAGCAGTACTTC
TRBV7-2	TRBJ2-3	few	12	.	CASSLGADTQYF	TGTGCCAGCAGCTTAGGGGCAGATACGCAGTATTTT
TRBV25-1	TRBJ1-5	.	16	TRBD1	CASSGQGIGGNQPQHF	TGTGCCAGCAGCGGACAGGGGATTGGGGGCAATCAGCCCCAGCATTTT
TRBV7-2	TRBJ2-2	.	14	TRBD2	CASRPTSDTGELFF	TGTGCCAGCAGACCGACTAGCGACACCGGGGAGCTGTTTTTT
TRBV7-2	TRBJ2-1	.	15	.	CASSLASGFYNEQFF	TGTGCCAGCAGCTTAGCTAGCGGATTTTACAATGAGCAGTTCTTC